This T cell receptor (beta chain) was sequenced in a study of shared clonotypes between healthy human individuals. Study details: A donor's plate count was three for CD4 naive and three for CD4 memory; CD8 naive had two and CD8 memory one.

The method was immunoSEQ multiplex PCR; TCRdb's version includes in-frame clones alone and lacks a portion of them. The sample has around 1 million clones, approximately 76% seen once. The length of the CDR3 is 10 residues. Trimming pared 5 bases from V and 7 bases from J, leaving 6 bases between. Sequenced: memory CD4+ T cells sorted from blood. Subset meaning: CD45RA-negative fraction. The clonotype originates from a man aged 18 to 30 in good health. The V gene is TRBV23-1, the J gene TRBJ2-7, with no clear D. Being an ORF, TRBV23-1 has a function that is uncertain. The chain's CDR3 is CASSIIEQYF. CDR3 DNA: TGCGCCAGCAGTATTATAGAGCAGTACTTC.